The T cell receptor (beta chain) described here comes from a study of blood T cell repertoires in COVID-19. Whole-study context: Donors in the United States, Italy and Spain gave samples during acute or convalescent COVID-19.

The CDR3 totals 15 residues. CDR1 and CDR2 from the germline V gene are MGHRA and YSYEKL. Trimming took off 3 bases at V and 0 bases at J, with 9 bases between the two ends. This clone has only one observation. Assignment of participants to cohorts was predicated upon participant-reported clinical history. The study recruited exposed participants who had met a COVID-19 case within 2 weeks before entry. The method was immunoSEQ multiplex PCR; TCRdb's version includes in-frame clones alone and lacks a portion of them. The table records roughly 280,000 clones, roughly 90% of them present only once. The chain joins TRBV4-1 to TRBJ2-1; no reliable D call. The sample consisted of PBMCs or T cells enriched from blood (not recorded which). The origin of this receptor is a man aged 35 to 55 who had been exposed to COVID-19. CDR3 amino acids: CASSQEPSSYNEQFF. CDR3 nucleotides: TGCGCCAGCAGCCAGGAGCCTAGCTCCTACAATGAGCAGTTCTTC.